The present entry profiles one T cell receptor beta chain with its context. The CDR3 has 16 residues. Germline V gene data show CDR1 as SGHTA and CDR2 as FQGNSA. Losses at the gene ends were 5 bases for V and 0 bases for J; bases not matched to a gene: 7. This sample was taken from a study of blood T cell repertoires in COVID-19. Study details: The study drew acute and convalescent COVID-19 samples from the United States, Italy and Spain. Nucleic acid was either cDNA or gDNA, and it came from T cells, B-cell-depleted T cells, or PBMCs.

Source study methods: Estimated nucleated cell counts came from reference gene primer amplification. Measured with immunoSEQ multiplex PCR; TCRdb has only the in-frame clones, and not every one. Clone size and the V and J calls come from that table; the DNA yielded D and trimming. Of approximately 210,000 clones listed, roughly nine tenths are singletons. The clonotype was recovered from an older man with acute or convalescent COVID-19. Sequencing used peripheral blood. This chain connects TRBV7-2 to TRBJ1-3; 7 nucleotides agree with TRBD1. The CDR3 DNA reads as TGTGCCAGCAGCCAAAACAGGGGACTCTCTGGAAACACCATATATTTT. This gives the protein CASSQNRGLSGNTIYF.